The subject of this entry is one T cell receptor (beta chain). Antigen: not known. The read halts 3 residues ahead of the CDR3 end, with the missing end drawn from the germline J gene. The data were taken from a study of T cells in women clearing cervical HPV infection. The overall study: Controls were women whose single incident HPV16 infection cleared within 12 months without precancer or cancer. Study observations and caveats: TRBV6-7 relative abundance averaged approximately 0.1% in cases and 0.16% in controls. Effector/memory and HPV-specific T cells were not isolated, and association timing is unknown.

Generated by immunoSEQ multiplex PCR, the TCRdb table keeps only in-frame clones and is missing some. Seen in this sample are 45,000 to 55,000 clones; the ten most common clones hold more than 0.8%. The CDR3 length is 15 residues. The ends lost 5 bases at V and 2 bases at J; junction bases unmatched: 6. CDR1 is SQVTM, CDR2 ANQGSEA, per germline. This receptor was taken from a woman between 18 and 69 years old with a cervical HPV16 infection that either progressed to CIN3+ or cleared (not recorded which). The V call is TRBV29-1, the J call TRBJ2-1, with 10 bases matching TRBD1. Material: blood buffy coat. CDR3 bases read: TGCAGCGTTATGACCGGGACAGGGGCCTACAATGAG. Protein product: CSVMTGTGAYNE. The whole CDR3 region reads CSVMTGTGAYNEQFF.